This T cell receptor (beta chain) was obtained from a study of cytomegalovirus exposure and HLA in healthy donors. Study-wide points: In a later analysis, compared with equally common non-associated chains, HLA-associated beta chains were more expanded. Roughly uniform depth of sequencing across donors was assumed in presence/absence analyses.

Primers included in the PCR were 60 Vbeta and 13 Jbeta primers. Measured with immunoSEQ multiplex PCR; TCRdb has only the in-frame clones, and not every one. The table records about 220,000 clones, more than 65% of them present only once. This clone was seen only once. Its target is not known. In germline, CDR1 is GTSNPN, CDR2 SVGIG (reference sequence). Trimming removed 5 bases from V and 5 bases from J; junction bases left unmatched: 7. The CDR3 runs 14 residues. The sample was PBMCs. This chain joins TRBV30 and TRBJ1-5; 9 bases fit TRBD1. The receptor comes from a man aged 18 to 29 in good health and CMV-seronegative. The CDR3 is CAWGRDRVDQPQHF. The CDR3 region has the DNA TGTGCCTGGGGCCGGGACAGGGTGGATCAGCCCCAGCATTTT.